The rows below give T cell receptor beta chains drawn from one sample of a study of shared clonotypes between healthy human individuals. TCRdb's table, derived via immunoSEQ multiplex PCR, lists solely in-frame clones and lacks some. Of 900,000 to 1,200,000 clones in the sample, 70% to 80% are singletons; the top ten hold roughly 0.55%. The source material was memory CD4+ T cells from PBMCs. The receptor set was obtained from a man between 18 and 35 years old in good health. Some clones in this sample may be carry-over from other donors' samples. CDR3s include the opening cysteine and the closing phenylalanine or tryptophan. A D gene is named only where the DNA matches it firmly. Rows give clone size only sometimes, using once, few, many, or a class for an expanded clone.

clone size: NA
J gene: TRBJ1-4
D gene: TRBD1
V gene: TRBV4-2
CDR3 protein: CASTTSPLQGNEKLFF
CDR3 DNA: TGTGCCAGCACCACGAGCCCTTTACAGGGGAATGAAAAACTGTTTTTT

clone size: NA
J gene: TRBJ2-5
D gene: NA
V gene: TRBV20-1
CDR3 protein: CSAPYQETQYF
CDR3 DNA: TGCAGTGCCCCGTACCAAGAGACCCAGTACTTC

clone size: many
J gene: TRBJ1-2
D gene: TRBD1
V gene: TRBV18
CDR3 protein: CASSPGQANYGYTF
CDR3 DNA: TGTGCCAGCTCACCGGGACAGGCTAACTATGGCTACACCTTC

clone size: NA
J gene: TRBJ1-5
D gene: TRBD1
V gene: TRBV6-6
CDR3 protein: CASRGGRLSNQPQHF
CDR3 DNA: TGTGCCAGCAGAGGGGGCAGGCTCAGCAATCAGCCCCAGCATTTT

clone size: NA
J gene: TRBJ1-2
D gene: NA
V gene: TRBV7-9
CDR3 protein: CASSPDRMTYGYTF
CDR3 DNA: TGTGCCAGCAGCCCAGACAGGATGACCTATGGCTACACCTTC

clone size: NA
J gene: TRBJ2-7
D gene: TRBD2
V gene: TRBV15
CDR3 protein: CATSRVAGVPYEQYF
CDR3 DNA: TGTGCCACCAGCAGAGTAGCGGGCGTACCTTACGAGCAGTACTTC

clone size: NA
J gene: TRBJ2-7
D gene: TRBD2
V gene: TRBV18
CDR3 protein: CASSRVAMGLGTEQYF
CDR3 DNA: TGTGCCAGCTCACGGGTTGCGATGGGACTAGGGACCGAGCAGTACTTC

clone size: NA
J gene: TRBJ1-4
D gene: NA
V gene: TRBV10-3
CDR3 protein: CAISGGNEKLFF
CDR3 DNA: TGTGCCATCAGTGGGGGGAATGAAAAACTGTTTTTT

clone size: NA
J gene: TRBJ2-5
D gene: TRBD1
V gene: TRBV9
CDR3 protein: CASSVGGTGLETQYF
CDR3 DNA: TGTGCCAGCAGCGTAGGTGGGACAGGGTTGGAGACCCAGTACTTC

clone size: NA
J gene: TRBJ2-3
D gene: NA
V gene: TRBV6-5
CDR3 protein: CASSYRGGDTQYF
CDR3 DNA: TGTGCCAGCAGTTACCGTGGGGGGGATACGCAGTATTTT

clone size: NA
J gene: TRBJ2-7
D gene: NA
V gene: TRBV6-5
CDR3 protein: CASRLIQGPYEQYF
CDR3 DNA: TGTGCCAGCCGCCTTATACAGGGTCCCTACGAGCAGTACTTC

clone size: NA
J gene: TRBJ2-7
D gene: NA
V gene: TRBV29-1
CDR3 protein: CSVGSRSYEQYF
CDR3 DNA: TGCAGCGTTGGATCCCGCTCCTACGAGCAGTACTTC

clone size: once
J gene: TRBJ1-1
D gene: NA
V gene: TRBV11-2
CDR3 protein: CASSPDFPSATEAFF
CDR3 DNA: TGTGCCAGCAGCCCGGACTTCCCCAGCGCCACTGAAGCTTTCTTT

clone size: NA
J gene: TRBJ2-6
D gene: TRBD1
V gene: TRBV5-4
CDR3 protein: CASSDRVSGANVLTF
CDR3 DNA: TGTGCCAGCTCCGACAGGGTCTCTGGGGCCAACGTCCTGACTTTC

clone size: NA
J gene: TRBJ2-1
D gene: NA
V gene: TRBV4-1
CDR3 protein: CASSQAGDPLGQFF
CDR3 DNA: TGCGCCAGCAGCCAAGCTGGAGACCCCCTGGGACAGTTCTTC

clone size: NA
J gene: TRBJ1-1
D gene: NA
V gene: TRBV6-5
CDR3 protein: CASSPPGRGTEAFF
CDR3 DNA: TGTGCCAGCAGCCCTCCCGGGCGAGGGACTGAAGCTTTCTTT